Presented here are 21 T cell receptor beta chains from one specimen sequenced in a study of blood T cell repertoires in COVID-19. Libraries were prepared by immunoSEQ multiplex PCR; TCRdb keeps only in-frame clonotypes and omits some of them. The sample has 160,000 or so clones, about 77% seen once. The sequencing input was peripheral blood. Receptors originate from a woman over 75 with acute or convalescent COVID-19.

This clone was counted between two and nine times. The gene calls are TRBV19 and TRBJ2-1; D possibly corresponds to TRBD2 (7 bases). Germline lookup yields CDR1 LNHDA and CDR2 SQIVND (reference sequence). The CDR3 covers 17 residues. Trimming cost V 2 bases and J 0 bases, with 14 bases left between them. CDR3: CASSIMGGGVSYNEQFF. The CDR3 DNA reads TGTGCCAGTAGTATAATGGGAGGGGGGGTCTCCTACAATGAGCAGTTCTTC. Drawing the rest from reference TRBV19 and TRBJ2-1, the complete variable domain is DGGITQSPKYLFRKEGQNVTLSCEQNLNHDAMYWYRQDPGQGLRLIYYSQIVNDFQKGDIAEGYSVSREKKESFPLTVTSAQKNPTAFYLCASSIMGGGVSYNEQFFGPGTRLTVL.

The chain recombines TRBV12-5 with TRBJ1-1; D is unresolved. The germline V gene encodes CDR1 LGHNT and CDR2 FRNRAP. This CDR3 is built from 11 residues. The V end lost 6 bases, the J end lost 7 bases, and 9 bases lay between the germline ends. Written as DNA, the CDR3 is TGTGCTAGTGGGATGACGGGTGAAGCTTTCTTT. Protein: CASGMTGEAFF.

The sample holds a few counts of this clone. The CDR3 nucleotides read TGTGCCAGCAGCTCCGGGACAGGAGGGAGTGAGCCCCAGCATTTT. This gives the protein CASSSGTGGSEPQHF. The chain couples TRBV11-2 to TRBJ1-5; 8 positions match TRBD1. Trimming at V came to 4 bases and at J to 8 bases, leaving 10 bases not matched to a gene. The CDR3 is 15 residues long. CDR1 is SGHAT, CDR2 FQNNGV, per germline.

J is TRBJ1-6 and V is TRBV19; 9 bases are shared with TRBD1. J lost 10 bases, V lost 7 bases, and 14 bases had no gene match. This CDR3 has 16 residues. Germline CDR1 reads LNHDA; CDR2 reads SQIVND (reference sequence). CDR3 coding DNA: TGTGCCAGTAACCACCTGGGAGGGACAGGGACCTCACCCCTCCACTTT. Its protein product is CASNHLGGTGTSPLHF.

The chain joins TRBV4-2 to TRBJ1-1; D unclear. The CDR3 has 14 residues. CDR1 LGHNA and CDR2 YNFKEQ come from the germline V gene. The V and J ends lost 5 bases and 4 bases respectively, with 14 bases between them. In nucleotides, the CDR3 is TGTGCCAGCAGCTCGAGCCCTGACATCACTGAAGCTTTCTTT. Its translation is CASSSSPDITEAFF.

The chain combines TRBV18 with TRBJ2-7, with a possible D match to TRBD2 (6 bases). V was pared by 4 bases and J by 1 base, with 11 bases between. CDR3 length equals 14 residues. Germline CDR1 reads KGHSH; CDR2 reads LQKENI. The CDR3 here is CASSQSGLSYEQYF. For the CDR3, the DNA is TGTGCCAGCTCACAATCGGGACTTTCCTACGAGCAGTACTTC.

This clone was seen only once. This sequence joins TRBV30 and TRBJ2-1, with 13 bases lining up with TRBD2. Germline loops: CDR1 GTSNPN, CDR2 SVGIG (reference sequence). Unmatched junction bases numbered 1, after V lost 8 bases and J lost 6 bases. The CDR3 length is 12 residues. The CDR3 here is CARTSGGNEQFF. The CDR3 bases are TGTGCCAGGACTAGCGGGGGCAATGAGCAGTTCTTC. Based on the CDR3 plus reference TRBV30 and TRBJ2-1, the full variable domain is SQTIHQWPATLVQPVGSPLSLECTVEGTSNPNLYWYRQAAGRGLQLLFYSVGIGQISSEVPQNLSASRPQDRQFILSSKKLLLSDSGFYLCARTSGGNEQFFGPGTRLTVL.

The chain couples TRBV5-1 to TRBJ1-4, with a tentative D call TRBD1 (5 bases). The length of the CDR3 is 15 residues. Trimming cost V 1 base and J 13 bases, with 20 bases left between them. Germline V gives CDR1 SGHRS, CDR2 YFSETQ. As DNA, the CDR3 is TGCGCCAGCAGCTTGTTAGATAATCACTCCGGGGGACTGTTTTTT. Translation: CASSLLDNHSGGLFF.

Many counts were recorded for this clone. The sample has other DNA sequences that encode this CDR3 too. The chain joins TRBV12-3 or TRBV12-4 to TRBJ1-2; possibly TRBD1 for D (5 bases). Trimming left V 2 bases short and J 8 bases short, with 9 bases between. This CDR3 has 12 amino acids. CDR3 in amino acids: CASSLSRGGYTF. DNA of the CDR3: TGTGCCAGCAGTTTATCGCGGGGGGGCTACACCTTC.

The chain links TRBV5-1 to TRBJ2-3; D gene unclear. Trimming shortened V by 0 bases and J by 0 bases, and 11 bases separated the two germline ends. Germline values: CDR1 SGHRS, CDR2 YFSETQ. CDR3 length equals 16 residues. This chain's CDR3 is CASSLAVGRSTDTQYF. The CDR3 DNA follows: TGCGCCAGCAGCTTGGCCGTCGGTAGAAGCACAGATACGCAGTATTTT. Combining the CDR3 with reference TRBV5-1 and TRBJ2-3 gives the whole variable domain KAGVTQTPRYLIKTRGQQVTLSCSPISGHRSVSWYQQTPGQGLQFLFEYFSETQRNKGNFPGRFSGRQFSNSRSEMNVSTLELGDSALYLCASSLAVGRSTDTQYFGPGTRLTVL.

V gene TRBV27 combines with J gene TRBJ2-1; a possible D gene is TRBD1 (7 bases). V was clipped by 1 base and J by 9 bases, with 13 bases between them. CDR3 size: 14 residues. Germline CDR1 reads MNHEY; CDR2 reads SMNVEV (reference sequence). This chain's CDR3 is CASSLYSGGGEQFF. As DNA, the CDR3 is TGTGCCAGCAGTTTATATTCAGGGGGAGGTGAGCAGTTCTTC.

The sample holds one count of this clone. This chain connects TRBV27 to TRBJ2-3; the match to TRBD2 covers 11 bases. The J segment lost 0 bases and the V segment lost 6 bases, leaving 2 bases of the junction unmatched. CDR1 and CDR2 from the germline V gene are MNHEY and SMNVEV (reference sequence). The CDR3 has 15 amino acids. In nucleotides, the CDR3 is TGTGCCAGCAGCGGGACTAGCGGTAGCACAGATACGCAGTATTTT. The encoded protein is CASSGTSGSTDTQYF.

This chain links TRBV11-2 with TRBJ1-2; maybe TRBD1 (6 bases). CDR3 length equals 14 residues. Trimming pared 5 bases from V and 8 bases from J, leaving 18 bases between. CDR1 is SGHAT, CDR2 FQNNGV, per germline. CDR3 nucleotides: TGTGCCAGCAGCCGTGGGACAACAGTGGGGGGCTACACCTTC. Its translation is CASSRGTTVGGYTF.

V and J are TRBV19 and TRBJ1-1, with a weak D call TRBD1 (6 bases). Trimming pared 5 bases from V and 1 base from J, leaving 11 bases between. CDR3 size: 14 residues. Looked up from germline, CDR1 is LNHDA and CDR2 is SQIVND (reference sequence). This CDR3 is CASSPTTGNTEAFF. DNA for the CDR3: TGTGCCAGTAGTCCCACGACAGGGAACACTGAAGCTTTCTTT.

This chain connects TRBV18 to TRBJ1-1, with D perhaps matching TRBD1 (5 bases). This CDR3 has 14 residues. Trimming left V 4 bases short and J 0 bases short, with 9 bases between. The V gene's germline CDR1 is KGHSH and CDR2 LQKENI. The CDR3 nucleotides read TGTGCCAGCTCACTAGGGGCCATGAACACTGAAGCTTTCTTT. Translated: CASSLGAMNTEAFF.

The rearrangement links TRBV19 to TRBJ1-5, with 7 bases fitting TRBD1. V dropped 6 bases and J dropped 1; count of bases not matched to a gene: 6. Germline V gives CDR1 LNHDA, CDR2 SQIVND (reference sequence). The CDR3 consists of 15 residues. The CDR3 DNA reads TGTGCCAGTAGGGCGGGGACAGCGAGCAATCAGCCCCAGCATTTT. Its protein product is CASRAGTASNQPQHF.

The chain is built from TRBV5-4 and TRBJ1-2, with D maybe TRBD1 (6 bases). Germline CDR1 SGHNT, CDR2 YYREEE (reference sequence). Trimming stripped 4 bases from V and 6 bases from J, with 16 bases between. The CDR3 sequence is 14 residues long. DNA for the CDR3: TGTGCCAGCAGCGCCTCACAGGGAAGGGATGGCTACACCTTC. Translation: CASSASQGRDGYTF. Drawing the rest from reference TRBV5-4 and TRBJ1-2, the complete variable domain is ETGVTQSPTHLIKTRGQQVTLRCSSQSGHNTVSWYQQALGQGPQFIFQYYREEENGRGNFPPRFSGLQFPNYSSELNVNALELDDSALYLCASSASQGRDGYTFGSGTRLTVV.

The chain combines TRBV9 with TRBJ1-4; D is undetermined. The CDR3 spans 15 residues. CDR1 and CDR2 (germline): SGDLS, YYNGEE. Trimming took off 4 bases at V and 0 bases at J, with 10 bases between the two ends. The CDR3 region has the DNA TGTGCCAGCAGCAAATCAGTTGCAACTAATGAAAAACTGTTTTTT. It specifies CASSKSVATNEKLFF.

The chain recombines TRBV28 with TRBJ1-5, with 9 bases that match TRBD1. CDR3 length equals 14 residues. Germline V gene lookup returns CDR1 MDHEN and CDR2 SYDVKM. V shed 6 bases, J shed 6 bases, and the junction held 6 bases outside the gene matches. CDR3 residues: CASSGTGRFQPQHF. The CDR3 DNA is TGTGCCAGCAGCGGGACAGGGAGGTTTCAGCCCCAGCATTTT.

The gene calls are TRBV3-1 (or the pseudogene TRBV3-2) and TRBJ2-7; D is uncertain. This CDR3 spans 12 amino acids. Germline loops: CDR1 LGHDT, CDR2 YNNKEL (reference sequence). Trimming removed 0 bases from V and 3 bases from J, with 3 bases in between. Here the CDR3 DNA reads TGTGCCAGCAGCCAAGATTACTACGAGCAGTACTTC. It encodes CASSQDYYEQYF.

This chain connects TRBV10-3 to TRBJ2-5; 7 bases match TRBD2. Trimming removed 3 bases from V and 1 base from J; junction bases left unmatched: 2. Germline-derived CDR1 and CDR2 are ENHRY and SYGVKD. The CDR3 spans 14 residues. The CDR3 protein is CAISEREGQETQYF. The CDR3 DNA is TGTGCCATCAGTGAAAGGGAGGGCCAAGAGACCCAGTACTTC.